These T cell receptor beta chains were read from a single sample in a study of cytomegalovirus exposure and HLA in healthy donors. TCRdb keeps only in-frame clones here, not all; method: immunoSEQ multiplex PCR. This table has more than 100,000 clones, roughly four fifths appearing once. Sequencing was performed on PBMCs. These receptors came from a woman between 55 and 75 years old in good health and CMV-seronegative. Each CDR3 is given with its conserved first and last residue. D genes are given only for firm matches. Part of the rows lack a size; the others show once, few, many or a class for expanded clones.

TRBV5-1	TRBD1	few	TRBJ2-7	CASSLAGTGVYEQYF	TGCGCCAGCAGCTTGGCCGGGACAGGGGTATACGAGCAGTACTTC
TRBV2	TRBD1	once	TRBJ1-5	CASTWDSRSNQPQHF	TGTGCCAGCACTTGGGACAGTCGTAGCAATCAGCCCCAGCATTTT
TRBV21-1	NA	NA	TRBJ1-1	CASSPGTHKNTEAFF	TGTGCCAGCAGTCCGGGGACACATAAGAACACTGAAGCTTTCTTT
TRBV5-1	NA	NA	TRBJ2-2	CASSLGQGSGELFF	TGCGCCAGCAGCTTGGGGCAGGGGAGCGGGGAGCTGTTTTTT
TRBV11-2	NA	NA	TRBJ2-6	CASATRVSGANVLTF	TGTGCCAGCGCCACGCGGGTCTCTGGGGCCAACGTCCTGACTTTC
TRBV5-1	TRBD1	NA	TRBJ2-7	CARRELLQGAGYEQYF	TGCGCCAGAAGAGAATTACTTCAGGGGGCCGGCTACGAGCAGTACTTC
TRBV30	NA	few	TRBJ1-3	CAWSRDIGNTIYF	TGTGCCTGGAGTCGGGACATTGGAAACACCATATATTTT
TRBV5-1	TRBD1	NA	TRBJ1-2	CASSSTGISYGYTF	TGCGCCAGCAGCTCGACAGGGATAAGCTATGGCTACACCTTC
TRBV5-1	NA	NA	TRBJ2-2	CASTLNTRGTGELFF	TGCGCCAGCACCTTGAACACCCGAGGGACCGGGGAGCTGTTTTTT
TRBV7-6	TRBD1	NA	TRBJ1-2	CASSLGWLQGASYGYTF	TGTGCCAGCAGCCTTGGCTGGTTACAGGGGGCGAGCTATGGCTACACCTTC
TRBV5-5	TRBD1	NA	TRBJ2-3	CASHRDRGTDTQYF	TGTGCCAGCCACCGGGACAGGGGCACAGATACGCAGTATTTT
TRBV2	TRBD2	NA	TRBJ2-3	CASREGTSGRTDTQYF	TGTGCCAGCAGGGAAGGGACTAGCGGGAGGACAGATACGCAGTATTTT
TRBV5-1	NA	NA	TRBJ2-3	CASSFRVDNTDTQYF	TGCGCCAGCAGCTTTCGCGTAGACAACACAGATACGCAGTATTTT
TRBV4-2	NA	NA	TRBJ2-7	CASSQDRAGEIYEQYF	TGTGCCAGCAGCCAAGATCGGGCAGGGGAAATTTACGAGCAGTACTTC
TRBV27	TRBD1	NA	TRBJ2-7	CASSPGTGGAYEQYF	TGTGCCAGCAGTCCAGGGACAGGGGGTGCCTACGAGCAGTACTTC
TRBV27	NA	NA	TRBJ2-5	CASRDGGPSQETQYF	TGTGCCAGCAGGGACGGAGGGCCGTCACAAGAGACCCAGTACTTC
TRBV15	NA	NA	TRBJ2-1	CATSQGYEQFF	TGTGCCACCAGCCAGGGGTATGAGCAGTTCTTC
TRBV28	TRBD2	once	TRBJ2-1	CASSTRTSGSYNEQFF	TGTGCCAGCAGTACCCGGACTAGCGGGAGCTACAATGAGCAGTTCTTC
TRBV5-1	TRBD1	NA	TRBJ1-2	CASSLDIQGARGYTF	TGCGCCAGCAGCTTGGATATACAGGGGGCGCGGGGCTACACCTTC
TRBV6-1	NA	NA	TRBJ2-2	CASSEVAVANTGELFF	TGTGCCAGCAGTGAAGTAGCGGTGGCGAACACCGGGGAGCTGTTTTTT
TRBV10-2	NA	NA	TRBJ1-2	CASSDLDSFYGYTF	TGCGCCAGCAGTGATTTAGATTCCTTCTATGGCTACACCTTC
TRBV13	TRBD2	few	TRBJ2-3	CASSLGLAGGATDTQYF	TGTGCCAGCAGCCTAGGACTAGCGGGGGGCGCCACAGATACGCAGTATTTT
TRBV28	NA	NA	TRBJ2-3	CASSLVGLGQGYF	TGTGCCAGCAGTTTGGTGGGGCTTGGTCAGGGATATTTT
TRBV5-1	NA	NA	TRBJ1-2	CASSLASDRYGYTF	TGCGCCAGCAGCTTGGCCAGCGATAGGTATGGCTACACCTTC
TRBV10-1	TRBD1	few	TRBJ1-1	CASSEGDRGYAFF	TGCGCCAGCAGTGAGGGGGACAGGGGCTACGCTTTCTTT
TRBV10-3	TRBD1	NA	TRBJ1-5	CAGGQGENQPQHF	TGTGCCGGAGGACAGGGGGAAAATCAGCCCCAGCATTTT
TRBV2	NA	NA	TRBJ1-6	CASIAAFGNSPLHF	TGTGCCAGCATAGCCGCGTTTGGTAATTCACCCCTCCACTTT
TRBV5-1	NA	NA	TRBJ1-2	CASSIQQGGEDGYTF	TGCGCCAGCAGCATACAACAGGGCGGAGAAGATGGCTACACCTTC
TRBV10-2	TRBD2	NA	TRBJ2-3	CASRGTSGGGRTDTQYF	TGCGCCAGCAGGGGGACTAGCGGGGGAGGAAGAACAGATACGCAGTATTTT